The 23 T cell receptor beta chains given below trace back to one sample, sequenced in a study of T cell responses to AZD1222 COVID-19 vaccine. The repertoire was sequenced with immunoSEQ multiplex PCR; TCRdb's copy has only in-frame clones and lacks some. The sample includes under 80,000 clones, 70% to 90% of them seen just once. The source was peripheral blood, collected 28 days after the second AZD1222 dose. The receptor source for this set is an adult who received the AZD1222 COVID-19 vaccine.

The CDR3 DNA follows: TGTGCCAGCAGCGTGCACAGTTATAATTCACCCCTCCACTTT. Its translation: CASSVHSYNSPLHF. The chain is built from TRBV9 and TRBJ1-6; D is undetermined. The length of the CDR3 is 14 residues. CDR1 is SGDLS, CDR2 YYNGEE, per germline. Trimming took off 2 bases at V and 4 bases at J, with 7 bases between the two ends.

CDR3 residues: CASSYSVGQGAYGYTF. The DNA of the CDR3 is TGTGCCAGCAGTTACTCAGTGGGGCAGGGAGCATATGGCTACACCTTC. J is TRBJ1-2 and V is TRBV6-5; TRBD1 might be the D (5 bases). Germline V CDR1 and CDR2: MNHEY, SVGAGI. The CDR3 length is 16 residues. V dropped 0 bases and J dropped 5 bases, with 16 bases sitting between them.

The chain recombines TRBV30 with TRBJ2-7; D may match TRBD1 or TRBD2 (5 bases each). From germline, CDR1 is GTSNPN and CDR2 SVGIG (reference sequence). The CDR3 runs 15 residues. The V end lost 0 bases, the J end lost 2 bases, and 14 bases lay between the germline ends. The CDR3 protein is CAWSVRQGPPYEQYF. The CDR3 DNA reads TGTGCCTGGAGTGTGAGGCAGGGACCGCCCTACGAGCAGTACTTC.

The chain links TRBV18 to TRBJ2-2; TRBD2 aligns across 8 bases. Germline-derived CDR1 and CDR2 are KGHSH and LQKENI. The CDR3 spans 17 residues. With 0 bases clipped from V and 6 bases from J, the junction kept 9 bases outside the gene matches. The CDR3 region is CASSPPGLVSRSGELFF. CDR3 bases: TGTGCCAGCTCACCACCGGGACTAGTAAGTCGGTCCGGGGAGCTGTTTTTT.

This chain links TRBV19 with TRBJ2-1; D unresolved. In germline, CDR1 is LNHDA, CDR2 SQIVND (reference sequence). This CDR3 has 13 residues. V was pared by 10 bases and J by 2 bases, with 12 bases between. CDR3 in amino acids: CATADPTYNEQFF. DNA for the CDR3: TGTGCCACCGCCGACCCAACCTACAATGAGCAGTTCTTC.

J is TRBJ1-1 and V is TRBV7-2; TRBD1 agrees at 8 bases. The CDR3 sequence is 17 residues long. Germline CDR1 is SGHTA and CDR2 is FQGNSA. V lost 2 bases, J lost 4 bases, and 12 bases stayed unmatched. The CDR3 sequence: CASSLIPPDRVGTEAFF. In nucleotides, the CDR3 is TGTGCCAGCAGCTTAATTCCACCGGACAGGGTGGGCACTGAAGCTTTCTTT.

The gene calls are TRBV7-9 and TRBJ2-2; D is perhaps TRBD1 (6 bases). Germline V gives CDR1 SEHNR, CDR2 FQNEAQ (reference sequence). V lost 5 bases, J lost 6 bases, and 16 bases lay in between. This CDR3 is built from 15 residues. The CDR3, as DNA: TGTGCCAGCAGCGTCCAGGGACAAAGCCCCGGGGAGCTGTTTTTT. Its protein is CASSVQGQSPGELFF.

This clone has only one observation. The chain employs TRBV4-3 and TRBJ2-3; TRBD2 agrees at 7 bases. The CDR3 has 16 residues. Losses at the gene ends were 0 bases for V and 2 bases for J; bases not matched to a gene: 5. Germline V gene lookup returns CDR1 LGHNA and CDR2 YSLEER. CDR3 protein: CASSQDKRGLTDTQYF. The DNA of the CDR3 is TGCGCCAGCAGCCAAGATAAGCGGGGCCTCACAGATACGCAGTATTTT.

The chain employs TRBV6-6 and TRBJ1-1, with a possible D match to TRBD1 (5 bases). Trimming stripped 4 bases from V and 1 base from J, with 7 bases between. The CDR3 consists of 13 residues. Germline loops: CDR1 MNHNY, CDR2 SVGAGI (reference sequence). The CDR3 DNA is TGTGCCAGCAGTTGGGGGGGGAACACTGAAGCTTTCTTT. Its translation is CASSWGGNTEAFF.

The chain has TRBV11-2 and TRBJ1-2; maybe TRBD1 (5 bases). Germline values: CDR1 SGHAT, CDR2 FQNNGV. This CDR3 region has 13 residues. Trimming left V 1 base short and J 6 bases short, with 9 bases between. This CDR3 is CASSLAGRHGYTF. The CDR3 DNA reads TGTGCCAGCAGCTTAGCAGGGCGCCATGGCTACACCTTC.

This chain connects TRBV27 to TRBJ1-1; the D gene is possibly TRBD1 (5 bases). The CDR3 has 15 amino acids. The germline V gene has CDR1 MNHEY and CDR2 SMNVEV (reference sequence). V lost 10 bases and J lost 4, with 22 bases in between. CDR3 nucleotides: TGTGCCACCAGGGAGACCCGGACCTACCCCACTGAAGCTTTCTTT. Amino acids: CATRETRTYPTEAFF.

V gene TRBV9 combines with J gene TRBJ1-4; 9 bases line up with TRBD1. The CDR3 contains 17 residues. V trimming: 0 bases; J trimming: 6 bases; junction bases outside the gene matches: 9. Germline V gene lookup returns CDR1 SGDLS and CDR2 YYNGEE. As DNA, the CDR3 is TGTGCCAGCAGCGTAGGGGTGAGGGGACAGGGATATGAAAAACTGTTTTTT. Translated: CASSVGVRGQGYEKLFF.

This rearrangement joins TRBV19 to TRBJ2-1, with 7 bases fitting TRBD2. Germline CDR1 and CDR2: LNHDA and SQIVND (reference sequence). V trimming: 6 bases; J trimming: 11 bases; junction bases outside the gene matches: 19. The CDR3 length is 16 residues. Written as DNA, the CDR3 is TGTGCCAGTAGGGAATTGGCGGGAGAGCCGGTTGGTAAGCAGTTCTTC. It codes for CASRELAGEPVGKQFF.

The chain joins TRBV7-9 to TRBJ1-2; 7 nucleotides agree with TRBD1. The CDR3 is 14 residues long. CDR1 SEHNR and CDR2 FQNEAQ come from the germline V gene (reference sequence). V was pared by 7 bases and J by 5 bases, with 10 bases of the junction left unmatched. The CDR3 bases are TGTGCCAGCACCCTTCCAGGGACAGAATATGGCTACACCTTC. It codes for CASTLPGTEYGYTF.

The chain carries TRBV2 and TRBJ1-1; D possibly corresponds to TRBD1 (5 bases). CDR1 is SNHLY, CDR2 FYNNEI, per germline. This CDR3 spans 14 amino acids. The germline V and J ends were trimmed by 6 bases and 1 base, with 12 bases remaining between them. The CDR3 spells CASSDQGTNTEAFF. DNA of the CDR3: TGTGCCAGCAGCGACCAGGGCACGAACACTGAAGCTTTCTTT.

The J gene is TRBJ1-6, the V gene TRBV19; 10 nucleotides agree with TRBD1. Trimming removed 3 bases from V and 10 bases from J; junction bases left unmatched: 3. Germline lookup yields CDR1 LNHDA and CDR2 SQIVND (reference sequence). The CDR3 consists of 14 residues. The CDR3 bases are TGTGCCAGTAGTATCGGACAGGGGGGATCACCCCTCCACTTT. Protein product: CASSIGQGGSPLHF.

The chain combines TRBV19 with TRBJ1-3; D is unclear. Germline loops: CDR1 LNHDA, CDR2 SQIVND (reference sequence). CDR3 size: 17 residues. The V end was cut by 1 base, the J end by 0 bases, with 13 bases between. CDR3 sequence reads: CASSIARNTGSGNTIYF. As DNA, the CDR3 is TGTGCCAGTAGTATAGCGCGGAACACCGGCTCTGGAAACACCATATATTTT. The variable domain in full, with the rest retrieved from reference TRBV19 and TRBJ1-3, is DGGITQSPKYLFRKEGQNVTLSCEQNLNHDAMYWYRQDPGQGLRLIYYSQIVNDFQKGDIAEGYSVSREKKESFPLTVTSAQKNPTAFYLCASSIARNTGSGNTIYFGEGSWLTVV.

The V gene is TRBV27, the J gene TRBJ2-3, with 7 bases identical to TRBD2. Germline CDR1 and CDR2: MNHEY and SMNVEV (reference sequence). CDR3 length equals 17 residues. The trim removed 3 bases at V and 0 bases at J, leaving 9 bases unmatched. The DNA for the CDR3 is TGTGCCAGCAGTTTCAGGCGACGAGCGGGAAGCACAGATACGCAGTATTTT. It is translated as CASSFRRRAGSTDTQYF.

The chain combines TRBV6-6 with TRBJ1-6; 8 nucleotides align to TRBD1. Germline CDR1 reads MNHNY; CDR2 reads SVGAGI (reference sequence). V was clipped by 2 bases and J by 9 bases; unmatched bases: 6. The CDR3 extends over 15 amino acids. The CDR3 sequence is CASSYQEQGGSPLHF. CDR3 nucleotides: TGTGCCAGCAGTTACCAAGAACAGGGGGGTTCACCCCTCCACTTT.

The chain couples TRBV6-1 to TRBJ2-1, with TRBD2 matching over 15 bases. With V trimmed by 2 bases and J by 6 bases, 5 bases remained unmatched. Germline CDR1 and CDR2: MNHNS and SASEGT. This CDR3 comprises 17 residues. The CDR3 nucleotides are TGTGCCAGCAGTGAAACAGGACTAGCGGGAGGGCTCAATGAGCAGTTCTTC. Protein sequence: CASSETGLAGGLNEQFF.

The count of this clone is one. This rearrangement joins TRBV29-1 to TRBJ2-2; 10 nucleotides agree with TRBD2. V lost 4 bases and J lost 0; bases outside the gene matches: 8. This CDR3 is built from 17 residues. Germline V gene data show CDR1 as SQVTM and CDR2 as ANQGSEA. Here the CDR3 DNA reads TGCAGCGTTGGGAGGCCTAGCGGGAGAGCGAACACCGGGGAGCTGTTTTTT. It specifies CSVGRPSGRANTGELFF.

This chain joins TRBV18 and TRBJ2-3; D is tentatively TRBD1 or TRBD2 (6 bases each). The CDR3 is 15 amino acids. In germline, CDR1 is KGHSH, CDR2 LQKENI. V lost 5 bases to trimming and J lost 2 bases, with 14 bases between them. Here the CDR3 reads CASSTRGEATDTQYF. For the CDR3, the DNA is TGTGCCAGCTCAACGAGGGGGGAGGCCACAGATACGCAGTATTTT. The complete variable domain, with remaining parts taken from reference TRBV18 and TRBJ2-3, reads NAGVMQNPRHLVRRRGQEARLRCSPMKGHSHVYWYRQLPEEGLKFMVYLQKENIIDESGMPKERFSAEFPKEGPSILRIQQVVRGDSAAYFCASSTRGEATDTQYFGPGTRLTVL.

Concerning this clone itself: Additional DNA sequences in this sample encode the identical CDR3. This chain links TRBV3-1 (or the pseudogene TRBV3-2) with TRBJ1-6; maybe TRBD1 (6 bases). V was shortened by 0 bases and J by 10 bases, with 10 bases between the two germline ends. Germline V CDR1 and CDR2: LGHDT, YNNKEL (reference sequence). CDR3 size: 14 residues. In DNA form, the CDR3 reads TGTGCCAGCAGCCAAGAAGGGGGGGGATCACCCCTCCACTTT. This sequence encodes CASSQEGGGSPLHF.